A single sample gave rise to the 29 T cell receptor beta chains below, sequenced in a study of blood T cell repertoires in COVID-19. Profiled with immunoSEQ multiplex PCR; TCRdb holds only in-frame clones, not every one. This repertoire shows 300,000 to 400,000 clones, roughly 90% found once; its top ten account for 0.95% to 1%. The sequencing input was PBMCs or T cells enriched from blood (not recorded which). All receptors come from a woman aged 25 to 39 with acute COVID-19.

The chain links TRBV4-3 to TRBJ1-6; 7 nucleotides line up with TRBD1. The CDR3 sequence is 17 residues long. The germline V gene has CDR1 LGHNA and CDR2 YSLEER. V was clipped by 4 bases and J by 9 bases; unmatched bases: 15. The CDR3 DNA reads as TGCGCCAGCAGCCCAGATCCTGACAGGGCCGGGGTTTCACCCCTCCACTTT. Its translation: CASSPDPDRAGVSPLHF.

This chain joins TRBV30 and TRBJ2-7, with TRBD2 matching 7 bases. CDR1 GTSNPN and CDR2 SVGIG come from the germline V gene (reference sequence). This CDR3 has 14 amino acids. Unmatched junction bases numbered 7, after V lost 2 bases and J lost 3 bases. The CDR3 region has the DNA TGTGCCTGGAGTCCGGGACTACTTTACTACGAGCAGTACTTC. As protein: CAWSPGLLYYEQYF.

The chain is built from TRBV5-1 and TRBJ1-6; perhaps TRBD1 as D (5 bases). V lost 2 bases and J 10 bases, leaving 13 bases between the germline ends. Looked up from germline, CDR1 is SGHRS and CDR2 is YFSETQ. The CDR3 length is 14 residues. CDR3 DNA sequence: TGCGCCAGCAGCTTTCGCCAGGGATCCTCACCCCTCCACTTT. Translation gives CASSFRQGSSPLHF.

The chain uses TRBV7-9 and TRBJ2-5; 8 bases map to TRBD2. Per germline, CDR1 SEHNR and CDR2 FQNEAQ (reference sequence). The CDR3 is made up of 18 amino acids. Trimming took 5 bases from V and 2 from J; bases not matched to a gene: 16. CDR3 amino acids: CASSVTGGSFLAQETQYF. DNA of the CDR3: TGTGCCAGCAGCGTAACGGGGGGGTCCTTCCTAGCTCAAGAGACCCAGTACTTC. Complete variable domain (other parts from reference TRBV7-9 and TRBJ2-5): DTGVSQNPRHKITKRGQNVTFRCDPISEHNRLYWYRQTLGQGPEFLTYFQNEAQLEKSRLLSDRFSAERPKGSFSTLEIQRTEQGDSAMYLCASSVTGGSFLAQETQYFGPGTRLLVL.

The chain recombines TRBV10-2 with TRBJ1-2, with 8 bases fitting TRBD1. The ends lost 5 bases at V and 4 bases at J; junction bases unmatched: 9. The CDR3 covers 15 residues. The germline gives CDR1 WSHSY, CDR2 SAAADI. The CDR3 sequence is CASSTRTGSGYGYTF. The CDR3, as DNA: TGCGCCAGCAGTACGAGGACAGGGTCTGGCTATGGCTACACCTTC.

This clone was seen more than once but under ten times. This same CDR3 is encoded by further DNA sequences in the sample. CDR3 in DNA: TGTGCCAGTAGCCCCCCCGGGAGGGGTGAGACCCAGTACTTC. This gives the protein CASSPPGRGETQYF. The chain joins TRBV19 to TRBJ2-5; TRBD2 matches at 8 bases. The CDR3 length is 14 residues. Germline V lookup: CDR1 LNHDA, CDR2 SQIVND (reference sequence). Unmatched junction bases numbered 8, after V lost 6 bases and J lost 5 bases.

The CDR3 DNA sequence: TGCGCCAGCAGCCCCTTTTTCGGAAACACCATATATTTT. This codes for CASSPFFGNTIYF. The chain has TRBV4-1 and TRBJ1-3; no reliable D call. CDR1 is MGHRA, CDR2 YSYEKL, per germline. The CDR3 runs to 13 residues. V was cut by 4 bases and J by 4 bases, with 8 bases left in between.

V is TRBV2 and J is TRBJ2-5; TRBD1 matches 7 bases. The length of the CDR3 is 14 residues. V lost 7 bases to trimming and J lost 2 bases; unmatched junction nucleotides: 7. CDR1 is SNHLY, CDR2 FYNNEI, per germline. The CDR3 region has the DNA TGTGCCAGCAATCCCGGGACAGTACAAGAGACCCAGTACTTC. This encodes CASNPGTVQETQYF.

The chain is built from TRBV27 and TRBJ2-1; D perhaps matches TRBD2 (5 bases). Germline V gene lookup returns CDR1 MNHEY and CDR2 SMNVEV (reference sequence). Trimming removed 3 bases from V and 4 bases from J, with 13 bases in between. This CDR3 has 15 amino acids. The CDR3 spells CASSFGGPPYNEQFF. For the CDR3, the DNA is TGTGCCAGCAGTTTTGGCGGGCCTCCTTACAATGAGCAGTTCTTC.

The chain combines TRBV6-1 with TRBJ1-1; 7 nucleotides align to TRBD1. The V and J ends lost 6 bases and 0 bases, in that order; junction bases with no gene match: 13. Per the germline V gene, CDR1 is MNHNS and CDR2 is SASEGT. This CDR3 is 17 amino acids long. The CDR3: CASSENYRGTLNTEAFF. DNA for the CDR3: TGTGCCAGCAGCGAAAATTACAGGGGAACCTTGAACACTGAAGCTTTCTTT.

There are a few counts of this clone. The gene calls are TRBV6-5 and TRBJ1-5; D is unresolved. Germline V CDR1 and CDR2: MNHEY, SVGAGI. CDR3 size: 13 residues. Deletions cut 3 bases from V and 1 base from J, with 4 bases between. CDR3 residues: CASSYESNQPQHF. CDR3 DNA: TGTGCCAGCAGTTATGAGAGCAATCAGCCCCAGCATTTT.

This chain links TRBV6-5 with TRBJ2-7; 9 bases fit TRBD1. The junction had 12 bases not matched to a gene; V was cut back by 8 bases and J by 7 bases. Germline CDR1 and CDR2: MNHEY and SVGAGI. The CDR3 is 14 residues long. CDR3 loop: CASPVGTGSGEQYF. The CDR3 DNA reads as TGTGCCAGCCCCGTAGGGACAGGGTCGGGAGAGCAGTACTTC.

The rearrangement joins TRBV4-2 to TRBJ1-5, with D tentatively TRBD1 (6 bases). The CDR3 covers 14 residues. CDR1 is LGHNA, CDR2 YNFKEQ, per germline. V lost 3 bases and J lost 7, with 13 bases in between. CDR3 nucleotide sequence: TGTGCCAGCAGCCACTACAGGGAGACCCAGCCCCAGCATTTT. Translated, it gives CASSHYRETQPQHF.

The table lists this clone with a few counts. The chain recombines TRBV5-6 with TRBJ2-5; 9 positions match TRBD1. V shed 3 bases, J shed 3 bases, and the junction held 0 bases outside the gene matches. The CDR3 totals 13 residues. The germline CDR1 and CDR2 sequences are SGHDT and YYEEEE. In DNA form, the CDR3 reads TGTGCCAGCAGCTGGGACAGGGAAGAGACCCAGTACTTC. This codes for CASSWDREETQYF.

V is TRBV7-9 and J is TRBJ2-1, with a tentative D call TRBD1 (5 bases). The V end was cut by 8 bases, the J end by 8 bases, with 13 bases between. The CDR3 covers 12 residues. CDR1 SEHNR and CDR2 FQNEAQ come from the germline V gene (reference sequence). The CDR3 loop is CASSYRIHEQFF. The CDR3 DNA reads TGTGCCAGCTCCTACAGGATTCATGAGCAGTTCTTC.

The chain joins TRBV7-9 to TRBJ2-5; 9 bases fit TRBD1. The length of the CDR3 is 15 residues. Germline V lookup: CDR1 SEHNR, CDR2 FQNEAQ (reference sequence). The V gene end was trimmed by 5 bases and the J gene end by 1 base; junction bases not matched to a gene: 5. DNA of the CDR3: TGTGCCAGCAGCAAGGACAGGGGCCTCCAAGAGACCCAGTACTTC. Translation gives CASSKDRGLQETQYF.

J is TRBJ1-6 and V is TRBV4-1; D is unresolved. CDR1 MGHRA and CDR2 YSYEKL come from the germline V gene. The CDR3 has 16 residues. Trimming removed 0 bases from V and 9 bases from J, with 15 bases in between. The DNA for the CDR3 is TGCGCCAGCAGCCAAGAAGCGGCAGGCGCGAGTTCACCCCTCCACTTT. The encoded protein is CASSQEAAGASSPLHF.

V and J are TRBV5-1 and TRBJ1-1; tentatively, D is TRBD1 (6 bases). Deletions cut 4 bases from V and 0 bases from J, with 10 bases between. The CDR3 covers 14 residues. Germline CDR1 is SGHRS and CDR2 is YFSETQ. CDR3 sequence (DNA): TGCGCCAGCAGCACGACAGGTCTGAACACTGAAGCTTTCTTT. Protein: CASSTTGLNTEAFF.

The chain recombines TRBV6-1 with TRBJ1-1; the match to TRBD1 covers 11 bases. Losses at the gene ends were 3 bases for V and 5 bases for J; bases not matched to a gene: 8. Germline-derived CDR1 and CDR2 are MNHNS and SASEGT. The CDR3 is 16 residues long. The CDR3 DNA is TGTGCCAGCAGTGAGGTAGGACAGGGGGCTAGAACTGAAGCTTTCTTT. This codes for CASSEVGQGARTEAFF.

The CDR3 protein is CANLANPRGYTF. CDR3 in DNA: TGTGCCAATCTAGCTAATCCTAGGGGCTACACCTTC. V usage is TRBV21-1 and J usage is TRBJ1-2. TRBV21-1 constitutes a pseudogene. The CDR3 has 12 amino acids.

This clone came up once. The chain recombines TRBV9 with TRBJ2-2; the D is unclear. CDR1 and CDR2 (germline): SGDLS, YYNGEE. The CDR3 extends over 14 amino acids. The V end was cut by 4 bases, the J end by 4 bases, with 11 bases between. CDR3 nucleotide sequence: TGTGCCAGCAGCAAACCAGCGTTCACCGGGGAGCTGTTTTTT. This sequence encodes CASSKPAFTGELFF.

The chain has TRBV6-5 and TRBJ2-5; unclear D gene. CDR1 is MNHEY, CDR2 SVGAGI, per germline. This CDR3 is built from 13 residues. In DNA form, the CDR3 reads TGTGCAACAAAGAGAAGGAGCCAAGAGACCCAGTACTTC. Its translation is CATKRRSQETQYF.

V is TRBV2 and J is TRBJ2-1; 7 bases are a match to TRBD2. Germline V lookup: CDR1 SNHLY, CDR2 FYNNEI. The trim removed 6 bases at V and 7 bases at J, leaving 6 bases unmatched. The CDR3 loop spans 13 amino acids. Here the CDR3 DNA reads TGTGCCAGCAGGCGGGGGACCGAGAATGAGCAGTTCTTC. This encodes CASRRGTENEQFF.

The V call is TRBV12-5, the J call TRBJ2-3, with 7 bases identical to TRBD1. V dropped 4 bases and J dropped 0; count of bases not matched to a gene: 4. Germline V gene lookup returns CDR1 LGHNT and CDR2 FRNRAP. This CDR3 spans 15 amino acids. CDR3 nucleotide sequence: TGTGCTAGTGGTTCGGGACAGACTAGCACAGATACGCAGTATTTT. Translation: CASGSGQTSTDTQYF. The variable domain in full, with the rest retrieved from reference TRBV12-5 and TRBJ2-3, is DARVTQTPRHKVTEMGQEVTMRCQPILGHNTVFWYRQTMMQGLELLAYFRNRAPLDDSGMPKDRFSAEMPDATLATLKIQPSEPRDSAVYFCASGSGQTSTDTQYFGPGTRLTVL.

This chain connects TRBV15 to TRBJ2-7; 11 positions agree with TRBD1. The V gene's germline CDR1 is LNHNV and CDR2 YYDKDF (reference sequence). This CDR3 has 16 residues. Trimming took 0 bases from V and 5 from J; bases not matched to a gene: 6. DNA of the CDR3: TGTGCCACCAGCAGAGATCCAGGACAGGGGGCAGACGAGCAGTACTTC. This sequence encodes CATSRDPGQGADEQYF.

The chain has TRBV5-1 and TRBJ2-7; TRBD1 agrees at 9 bases. J was trimmed by 1 base and V by 1 base; bases with no gene match: 3. CDR3 length equals 15 residues. Germline-derived CDR1 and CDR2 are SGHRS and YFSETQ. The CDR3 nucleotides read TGCGCCAGCAGCTTGTTGGGACAGGGTTCCTACGAGCAGTACTTC. This sequence encodes CASSLLGQGSYEQYF.

The chain has TRBV7-8 and TRBJ2-1, with 9 positions matching TRBD2. The germline CDR1 and CDR2 sequences are SGHVS and FQNEAQ. CDR3 size: 18 residues. The junction had 13 bases not matched to a gene; V was cut back by 1 base and J by 6 bases. CDR3 region: CASSLGNLAGTPGNEQFF. For the CDR3, the DNA is TGTGCCAGCAGCTTAGGTAATCTAGCGGGGACCCCAGGCAATGAGCAGTTCTTC.

This chain links TRBV3-1 (or the pseudogene TRBV3-2) with TRBJ1-1, with 9 positions matching TRBD1. Germline values: CDR1 LGHDT, CDR2 YNNKEL (reference sequence). The CDR3 contains 14 residues. V was clipped by 2 bases and J by 7 bases; unmatched bases: 5. This CDR3 reads CASSQWDRDVEAFF. DNA for the CDR3: TGTGCCAGCAGCCAATGGGACAGGGACGTTGAAGCTTTCTTT.

This clone was seen once. This sequence joins TRBV7-9 and TRBJ1-4, with TRBD1 matching 9 bases. Trimming took 5 bases from V and 4 from J; bases not matched to a gene: 5. Germline V gene sequence: CDR1 SEHNR, CDR2 FQNEAQ (reference sequence). The CDR3 length is 15 residues. Written as DNA, the CDR3 is TGTGCCAGCAGCCGACAGACAGGGGGTAATGAAAAACTGTTTTTT. It yields the protein CASSRQTGGNEKLFF.